One sample yielded the 31 T cell receptor beta chains listed below, sequenced in a study of persistence of HIV-infected CD4 T cells. This was the immunoSEQ version 4 assay in survey mode. The table came from immunoSEQ multiplex PCR; TCRdb's copy has only in-frame clones and leaves some out. The repertoire has 45,000 to 55,000 clones, around 80% of them found once; the top ten carry around 3%. Lysates of CMV-infected fibroblasts at approximately 9.6 ug/mL stimulated these cells. Memory cells lacking CD40L and CD69 with high CD45RO were sorted. Their antigens are not known. This sample comprised CD4+ T cells sorted from PBMCs after approximately 19-hour stimulation, obtained from a patient who received antiretroviral therapy. All receptors come from an adult man with HIV who was CMV-seropositive.

The chain carries TRBV11-3 and TRBJ2-3, with 10 bases fitting TRBD2. The germline V gene encodes CDR1 SGHNT and CDR2 YENEEA. This CDR3 comprises 15 residues. V trimming: 3 bases; J trimming: 5 bases; junction bases outside the gene matches: 5. The CDR3 sequence: CASSFASGRGDTQYF. CDR3 coding DNA: TGTGCCAGCAGCTTCGCTAGCGGGAGAGGAGATACGCAGTATTTT.

CDR3 in amino acids: CASSPSTSGGVYQETQYF. CDR3 nucleotide sequence: TGTGCCAGCTCACCATCGACTAGCGGGGGGGTATACCAAGAGACCCAGTACTTC. The chain uses TRBV18 and TRBJ2-5, with 14 nucleotides matching TRBD2. The CDR3 length is 18 residues. The germline V gene encodes CDR1 KGHSH and CDR2 LQKENI. V lost 2 bases to trimming and J lost 0 bases; unmatched junction nucleotides: 5.

A single count supports this clone. The chain carries TRBV15 and TRBJ1-5; TRBD1 agrees at 10 bases. V dropped 4 bases and J dropped 4; count of bases not matched to a gene: 4. From germline, CDR1 is LNHNV and CDR2 YYDKDF (reference sequence). The CDR3 spans 15 residues. As DNA, the CDR3 is TGTGCCACCAGCACTATGGGACAGGGGAATCAGCCCCAGCATTTT. Its protein product is CATSTMGQGNQPQHF.

This sequence joins TRBV5-1 and TRBJ1-2; maybe TRBD1 (5 bases). Trimming removed 0 bases from V and 7 bases from J, with 7 bases in between. Germline-derived CDR1 and CDR2 are SGHRS and YFSETQ. The CDR3 is 12 amino acids. CDR3 in DNA: TGCGCCAGCAGCTTGGATCAGGGTGGCTACACCTTC. Its protein is CASSLDQGGYTF.

This clone came up a few times. The rearrangement uses TRBV9 and TRBJ2-5, with 10 positions matching TRBD2. The CDR3 loop spans 14 amino acids. The J segment lost 4 bases and the V segment lost 0 bases, leaving 0 bases of the junction unmatched. Germline lookup yields CDR1 SGDLS and CDR2 YYNGEE. The CDR3 nucleotides read TGTGCCAGCAGCGTAGTAGCGGGAGGAGAGACCCAGTACTTC. It codes for CASSVVAGGETQYF.

The chain employs TRBV9 and TRBJ1-3; tentatively, D is TRBD1 (5 bases). Germline lookup yields CDR1 SGDLS and CDR2 YYNGEE. The germline V and J ends were trimmed by 3 bases and 2 bases, with 24 bases remaining between them. This CDR3 has 19 amino acids. As DNA, the CDR3 is TGTGCCAGCAGCGCCCGACCCCAAGTAGCAGGGACTACTGGAAACACCATATATTTT. This sequence encodes CASSARPQVAGTTGNTIYF. The full variable domain, in which reference TRBV9 and TRBJ1-3 provide the parts outside the CDR3, is DSGVTQTPKHLITATGQRVTLRCSPRSGDLSVYWYQQSLDQGLQFLIQYYNGEERAKGNILERFSAQQFPDLHSELNLSSLELGDSALYFCASSARPQVAGTTGNTIYFGEGSWLTVV.

The chain uses TRBV10-2 and TRBJ1-5; TRBD1 matches at 7 bases. Germline V gene data show CDR1 as WSHSY and CDR2 as SAAADI. V gave up 6 bases and J gave up 5 bases; unmatched junction bases: 4. This CDR3 contains 13 residues. The CDR3 nucleotides read TGCGCCAGCAGCCGACAGGGCGATCAGCCCCAGCATTTT. Protein sequence: CASSRQGDQPQHF.

V and J are TRBV9 and TRBJ1-2; 8 bases map to TRBD1. Germline loops: CDR1 SGDLS, CDR2 YYNGEE. After removal of 6 bases from V and 6 bases from J, the junction contained 16 bases not matched to a gene. CDR3 length: 16 residues. Written as DNA, the CDR3 is TGTGCCAGCACACCTATGACAGGGGTCAGGGGCGATGGCTACACCTTC. Its translation is CASTPMTGVRGDGYTF.

V and J are TRBV4-1 and TRBJ2-3; maybe TRBD2 (5 bases). From germline, CDR1 is MGHRA and CDR2 YSYEKL. Trimming stripped 0 bases from V and 5 bases from J, with 12 bases between. The CDR3 loop spans 15 amino acids. CDR3 protein: CASSQDESGGDTQYF. The CDR3 bases are TGCGCCAGCAGCCAAGACGAATCCGGAGGAGATACGCAGTATTTT.

This rearrangement joins TRBV30 to TRBJ1-2; 9 nucleotides match TRBD1. V shed 3 bases and J 8 bases; nucleotides not matched to a gene: 13. The CDR3 has 15 residues. The germline V gene has CDR1 GTSNPN and CDR2 SVGIG (reference sequence). The CDR3: CAWRVTGGMGFGYTF. CDR3 nucleotide sequence: TGTGCCTGGAGGGTAACAGGGGGCATGGGGTTCGGCTACACCTTC. The complete variable domain, with remaining parts taken from reference TRBV30 and TRBJ1-2, reads SQTIHQWPATLVQPVGSPLSLECTVEGTSNPNLYWYRQAAGRGLQLLFYSVGIGQISSEVPQNLSASRPQDRQFILSSKKLLLSDSGFYLCAWRVTGGMGFGYTFGSGTRLTVV.

V usage is TRBV7-2 and J usage is TRBJ2-1; 15 positions match TRBD2. The CDR3 totals 18 residues. V was clipped by 6 bases and J by 1 base; unmatched bases: 7. Germline loops: CDR1 SGHTA, CDR2 FQGNSA. CDR3 coding DNA: TGTGCCAGCAGACGGACTAGCGGGGGGGCCAGTTCCTACAATGAGCAGTTCTTC. Its translation is CASRRTSGGASSYNEQFF.

J is TRBJ2-5 and V is TRBV18; the D gene could be TRBD1 or TRBD2 (5 bases each). The V gene lost 8 bases and the J gene lost 5 bases, with 12 bases spanning the gap. Germline lookup yields CDR1 KGHSH and CDR2 LQKENI. The CDR3 totals 12 residues. CDR3 coding DNA: TGTGCCAGCGCCTGGGGGTATGAGACCCAGTACTTC. This sequence encodes CASAWGYETQYF. The full variable domain, completed using reference TRBV18 and TRBJ2-5, is NAGVMQNPRHLVRRRGQEARLRCSPMKGHSHVYWYRQLPEEGLKFMVYLQKENIIDESGMPKERFSAEFPKEGPSILRIQQVVRGDSAAYFCASAWGYETQYFGPGTRLLVL.

This clone was counted a single time. V usage is TRBV14 and J usage is TRBJ1-5; 10 bases are shared with TRBD1. Germline CDR1 SGHDN, CDR2 FVKESK. The trim removed 4 bases at V and 1 base at J, leaving 1 base unmatched. This CDR3 is 15 amino acids long. The CDR3 loop reads CASSLGQGSNQPQHF. Here the CDR3 DNA reads TGTGCCAGCAGCCTGGGACAGGGGAGCAATCAGCCCCAGCATTTT.

This clone was detected only a few times. CDR3 loop: CASRMTRLIDQPQHF. CDR3 DNA sequence: TGTGCCAGCAGGATGACAAGGCTAATCGATCAGCCCCAGCATTTT. V is TRBV6-5 and J is TRBJ1-5; unclear D gene. The germline V and J ends were trimmed by 6 bases and 5 bases, with 17 bases remaining between them. CDR1 is MNHEY and CDR2 is SVGAGI in the germline V gene. The CDR3 runs to 15 residues.

The chain combines TRBV7-2 with TRBJ1-3; 9 bases line up with TRBD1. Trimming took 5 bases from V and 0 from J; bases not matched to a gene: 8. The CDR3 consists of 17 residues. The germline V gene encodes CDR1 SGHTA and CDR2 FQGNSA. The CDR3 is CASSPTGGLDSGNTIYF. In DNA form, the CDR3 reads TGTGCCAGCAGCCCGACAGGGGGACTGGACTCTGGAAACACCATATATTTT.

In this sample, this clone turned up once. The rearrangement joins TRBV20-1 to TRBJ1-2; maybe TRBD1 (6 bases). The V gene lost 3 bases and the J gene lost 8 bases, with 19 bases spanning the gap. This CDR3 is built from 14 residues. Germline V gives CDR1 DFQATT, CDR2 SNEGSKA (reference sequence). CDR3 residues: CSASGGRGVVGYTF. For the CDR3, the DNA is TGCAGTGCTAGTGGTGGGAGGGGGGTGGTCGGCTACACCTTC.

The V and J genes are TRBV4-2 and TRBJ2-2; 11 bases are shared with TRBD1. V lost 3 bases, J lost 3 bases, and 0 bases stayed unmatched. CDR1 is LGHNA and CDR2 is YNFKEQ in the germline V gene. CDR3 length equals 15 residues. CDR3 nucleotide sequence: TGTGCCAGCAGCCAGGGACAGGGGGACACCGGGGAGCTGTTTTTT. Protein sequence: CASSQGQGDTGELFF.

V and J are TRBV5-1 and TRBJ2-3; D is possibly TRBD1 or TRBD2 (6 bases each). CDR3 length: 15 amino acids. From germline, CDR1 is SGHRS and CDR2 YFSETQ. Trimming pared 4 bases from V and 5 bases from J, leaving 17 bases between. This CDR3 is CASSRTGTGGDTQYF. As DNA, the CDR3 is TGCGCCAGCAGCCGTACAGGGACCGGGGGAGATACGCAGTATTTT.

The chain combines TRBV18 with TRBJ1-1; D is ambiguous. Germline V gives CDR1 KGHSH, CDR2 LQKENI. CDR3 size: 13 residues. Trimming shortened V by 6 bases and J by 1 base, and 9 bases separated the two germline ends. The CDR3: CASSSWQNTEAFF. CDR3 sequence (DNA): TGTGCCAGCTCCTCGTGGCAGAACACTGAAGCTTTCTTT.

V gene TRBV18 combines with J gene TRBJ2-3; 9 positions agree with TRBD1. This CDR3 has 15 residues. CDR1 is KGHSH and CDR2 is LQKENI in the germline V gene. V gave up 3 bases and J gave up 6 bases; unmatched junction bases: 7. CDR3 DNA sequence: TGTGCCAGCTCACCCGGACAGGGGAATTCGGATACGCAGTATTTT. It specifies CASSPGQGNSDTQYF. The full variable domain, completed using reference TRBV18 and TRBJ2-3, is NAGVMQNPRHLVRRRGQEARLRCSPMKGHSHVYWYRQLPEEGLKFMVYLQKENIIDESGMPKERFSAEFPKEGPSILRIQQVVRGDSAAYFCASSPGQGNSDTQYFGPGTRLTVL.

This clone was seen a handful of times. V and J are TRBV29-1 and TRBJ2-2; possible D gene TRBD1, 6 bases. With 6 bases removed from V and 2 bases from J, the gap between germline ends came to 13 bases. Germline assignment: CDR1 SQVTM and CDR2 ANQGSEA. The CDR3 runs 14 residues. DNA of the CDR3: TGCAGCGTGACCGACAGGTACAACACCGGGGAGCTGTTTTTT. Protein sequence: CSVTDRYNTGELFF.

In this sample, this clone turned up a few times. The chain links TRBV19 to TRBJ1-1; D call uncertain. The CDR3 contains 14 residues. V dropped 7 bases and J dropped 1 base, with 13 bases sitting between them. The germline V gene has CDR1 LNHDA and CDR2 SQIVND (reference sequence). CDR3 in DNA: TGTGCCAGTACCCCGGGGTTGGAGAACACTGAAGCTTTCTTT. It specifies CASTPGLENTEAFF.

The V call is TRBV2, the J call TRBJ1-5; 8 nucleotides agree with TRBD1. Germline CDR1 reads SNHLY; CDR2 reads FYNNEI. The CDR3 runs 16 residues. The junction had 8 bases not matched to a gene; V was cut back by 6 bases and J by 1 base. The CDR3 region is CASSVEGQASNQPQHF. Here the CDR3 DNA reads TGTGCCAGCAGCGTGGAGGGACAGGCAAGCAATCAGCCCCAGCATTTT. Full variable domain (missing parts from reference TRBV2 and TRBJ1-5): EPEVTQTPSHQVTQMGQEVILRCVPISNHLYFYWYRQILGQKVEFLVSFYNNEISEKSEIFDDQFSVERPDGSNFTLKIRSTKLEDSAMYFCASSVEGQASNQPQHFGDGTRLSIL.

The chain links TRBV3-1 (or the pseudogene TRBV3-2) to TRBJ1-3, with D unclear. CDR3 length: 15 residues. Germline lookup yields CDR1 LGHDT and CDR2 YNNKEL (reference sequence). V was cut by 4 bases and J by 0 bases, with 10 bases left in between. Written as DNA, the CDR3 is TGTGCCAGCAGCCCCCCCCGCCTCTCTGGAAACACCATATATTTT. It specifies CASSPPRLSGNTIYF.

This chain uses TRBV27 with TRBJ1-1, with D unclear. V was shortened by 0 bases and J by 1 base, with 9 bases between the two germline ends. Per the germline V gene, CDR1 is MNHEY and CDR2 is SMNVEV (reference sequence). The CDR3 extends over 15 amino acids. The DNA of the CDR3 is TGTGCCAGCAGTTTATCGACAAGACCGAACACTGAAGCTTTCTTT. Translated: CASSLSTRPNTEAFF.

V and J are TRBV5-1 and TRBJ2-5; D unclear. V lost 4 bases and J 2 bases, leaving 3 bases between the germline ends. The CDR3 contains 11 residues. Germline loops: CDR1 SGHRS, CDR2 YFSETQ. The CDR3 DNA reads TGCGCCAGCAGCGGGCAAGAGACCCAGTACTTC. Translating it yields CASSGQETQYF.

The rearrangement uses TRBV5-6 and TRBJ2-3, with 13 bases that match TRBD2. CDR3 length: 17 amino acids. V dropped 2 bases and J dropped 6; count of bases not matched to a gene: 9. CDR1 is SGHDT and CDR2 is YYEEEE in the germline V gene. CDR3 residues: CASSLLGLAGVSDTQYF. The CDR3 nucleotides read TGTGCCAGCAGCTTATTAGGACTAGCGGGAGTTTCGGATACGCAGTATTTT.

CDR3 in DNA: TGTGCCACCAGCAGAGATCTATTTGCAGGGGAGAGGGGAGCCAAAAACATTCAGTACTTC. Translation gives CATSRDLFAGERGAKNIQYF. The chain is built from TRBV15 and TRBJ2-4; weak D call: TRBD1 (6 bases). Germline-derived CDR1 and CDR2 are LNHNV and YYDKDF (reference sequence). The CDR3 extends over 20 amino acids. Trimming left V 0 bases short and J 0 bases short, with 21 bases between.

The chain recombines TRBV7-2 with TRBJ1-3; 12 positions agree with TRBD1. The germline V gene has CDR1 SGHTA and CDR2 FQGNSA. The CDR3 has 16 residues. V dropped 9 bases and J dropped 0; count of bases not matched to a gene: 6. CDR3: CASRDRGPSSGNTIYF. CDR3 DNA sequence: TGTGCCAGTCGGGACAGGGGGCCGAGCTCTGGAAACACCATATATTTT.

V is TRBV7-3 and J is TRBJ1-6; D gene unclear. Deletions cut 2 bases from V and 3 bases from J, with 2 bases between. In germline, CDR1 is SGHTA, CDR2 FQGTGA. This CDR3 region has 13 residues. CDR3 coding DNA: TGTGCCAGCAGCTTAGACTATAATTCACCCCTCCACTTT. Protein sequence: CASSLDYNSPLHF.

This clone has a handful of counts. The chain recombines TRBV6-1 with TRBJ1-5; D perhaps matches TRBD1 (5 bases). CDR3 length: 13 residues. The germline CDR1 and CDR2 sequences are MNHNS and SASEGT. Trimming cost V 2 bases and J 4 bases, with 6 bases left between them. The CDR3 nucleotides read TGTGCCAGCAGTGAATCAGGGAATCAGCCCCAGCATTTT. It translates to CASSESGNQPQHF.